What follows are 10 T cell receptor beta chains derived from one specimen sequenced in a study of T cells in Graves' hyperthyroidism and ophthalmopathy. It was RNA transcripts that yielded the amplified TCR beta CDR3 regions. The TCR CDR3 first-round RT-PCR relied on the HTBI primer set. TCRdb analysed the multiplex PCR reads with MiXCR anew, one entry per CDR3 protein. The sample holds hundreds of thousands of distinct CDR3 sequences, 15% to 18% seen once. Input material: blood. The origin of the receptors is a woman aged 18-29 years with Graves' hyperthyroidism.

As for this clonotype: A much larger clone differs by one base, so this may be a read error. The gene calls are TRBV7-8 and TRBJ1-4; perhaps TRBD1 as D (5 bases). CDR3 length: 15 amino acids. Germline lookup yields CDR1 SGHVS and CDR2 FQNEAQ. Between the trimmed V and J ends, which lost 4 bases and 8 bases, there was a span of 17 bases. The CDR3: CASSSSGPKGEKLFF. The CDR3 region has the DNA TGTGCCAGCAGCTCATCAGGGCCCAAAGGGGAAAAACTGTTTTTT.

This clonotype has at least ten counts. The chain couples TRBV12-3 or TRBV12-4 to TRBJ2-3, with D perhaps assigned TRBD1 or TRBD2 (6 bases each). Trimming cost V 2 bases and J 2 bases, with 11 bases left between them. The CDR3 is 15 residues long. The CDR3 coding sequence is TGTGCCAGCAGTTTACTTTCGGGGGCCACAGATACGCAGTATTTT. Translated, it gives CASSLLSGATDTQYF.

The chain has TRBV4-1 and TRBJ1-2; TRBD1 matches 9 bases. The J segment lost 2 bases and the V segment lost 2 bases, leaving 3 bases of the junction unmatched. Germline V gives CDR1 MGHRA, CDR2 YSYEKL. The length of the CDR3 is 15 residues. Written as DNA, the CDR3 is TGCGCCAGCAGCCAATCCGACAGGGGGAACTATGGCTACACCTTC. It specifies CASSQSDRGNYGYTF.

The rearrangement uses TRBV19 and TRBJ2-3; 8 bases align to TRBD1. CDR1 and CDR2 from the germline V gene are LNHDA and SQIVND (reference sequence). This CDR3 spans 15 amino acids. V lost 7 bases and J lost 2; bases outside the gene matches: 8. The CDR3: CASKYRTGFTDTQYF. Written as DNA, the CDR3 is TGTGCCAGTAAATATCGGACAGGGTTCACAGATACGCAGTATTTT.

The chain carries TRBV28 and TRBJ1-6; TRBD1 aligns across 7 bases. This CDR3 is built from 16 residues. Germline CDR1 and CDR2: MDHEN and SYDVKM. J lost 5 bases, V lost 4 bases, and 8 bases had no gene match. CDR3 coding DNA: TGTGCCAGCAGTTACCCGGGCAGGGGGAATAATTCACCCCTCCACTTT. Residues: CASSYPGRGNNSPLHF.

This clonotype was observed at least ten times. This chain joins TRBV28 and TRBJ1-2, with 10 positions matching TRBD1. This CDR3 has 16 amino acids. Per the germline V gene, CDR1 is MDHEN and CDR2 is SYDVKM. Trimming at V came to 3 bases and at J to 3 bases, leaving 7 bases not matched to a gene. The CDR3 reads CASSFPRTGGDYGYTF. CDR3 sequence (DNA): TGTGCCAGCAGTTTCCCCCGGACAGGGGGGGACTATGGCTACACCTTC.

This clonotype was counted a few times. In DNA form, the CDR3 reads TGTGCCAGTAGTATTAGGCTAGCGGGAGTTGACACCGGGGAGCTGTTTTTT. Residues: CASSIRLAGVDTGELFF. V gene TRBV19 combines with J gene TRBJ2-2, with 10 bases lining up with TRBD2. Germline assignment: CDR1 LNHDA and CDR2 SQIVND (reference sequence). The V gene end was trimmed by 3 bases and the J gene end by 3 bases; junction bases not matched to a gene: 7. This CDR3 spans 17 amino acids.

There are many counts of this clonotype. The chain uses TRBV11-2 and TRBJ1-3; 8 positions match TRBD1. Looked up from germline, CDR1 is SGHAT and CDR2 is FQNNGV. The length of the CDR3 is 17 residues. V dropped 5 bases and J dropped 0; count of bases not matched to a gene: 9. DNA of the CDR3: TGTGCCAGCAGCCTACCGGGACAGGATGACTCTGGAAACACCATATATTTT. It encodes CASSLPGQDDSGNTIYF.

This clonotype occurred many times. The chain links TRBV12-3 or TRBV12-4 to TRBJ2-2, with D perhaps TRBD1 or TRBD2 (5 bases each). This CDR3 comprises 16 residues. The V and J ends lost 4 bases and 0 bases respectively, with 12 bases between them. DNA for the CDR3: TGTGCCAGCAGTTCCCGGGGCCCTGCGAACACCGGGGAGCTGTTTTTT. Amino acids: CASSSRGPANTGELFF.

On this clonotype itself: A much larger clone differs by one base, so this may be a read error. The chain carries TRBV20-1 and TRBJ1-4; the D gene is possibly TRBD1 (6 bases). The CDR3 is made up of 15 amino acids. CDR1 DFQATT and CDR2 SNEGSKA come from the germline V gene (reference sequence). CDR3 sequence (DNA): TGCAGTGCTAGAAGACAGGCGAAGACTAATGAAAAACTGTCTTTT. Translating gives CSARRQAKTNEKLSF.